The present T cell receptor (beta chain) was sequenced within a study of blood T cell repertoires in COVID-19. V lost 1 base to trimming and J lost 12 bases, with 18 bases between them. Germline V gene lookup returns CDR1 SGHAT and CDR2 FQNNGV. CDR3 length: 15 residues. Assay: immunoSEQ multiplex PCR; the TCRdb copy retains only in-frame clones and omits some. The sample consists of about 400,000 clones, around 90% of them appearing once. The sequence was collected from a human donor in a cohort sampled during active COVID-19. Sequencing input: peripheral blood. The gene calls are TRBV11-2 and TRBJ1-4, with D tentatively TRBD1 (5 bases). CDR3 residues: CASSLGRGRFAELFF. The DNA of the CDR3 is TGTGCCAGCAGCTTAGGGAGGGGCCGGTTTGCGGAACTGTTTTTT. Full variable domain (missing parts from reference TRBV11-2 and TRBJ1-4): EAGVAQSPRYKIIEKRQSVAFWCNPISGHATLYWYQQILGQGPKLLIQFQNNGVVDDSQLPKDRFSAERLKGVDSTLKIQPAKLEDSAVYLCASSLGRGRFAELFFGSGTQLSVL.